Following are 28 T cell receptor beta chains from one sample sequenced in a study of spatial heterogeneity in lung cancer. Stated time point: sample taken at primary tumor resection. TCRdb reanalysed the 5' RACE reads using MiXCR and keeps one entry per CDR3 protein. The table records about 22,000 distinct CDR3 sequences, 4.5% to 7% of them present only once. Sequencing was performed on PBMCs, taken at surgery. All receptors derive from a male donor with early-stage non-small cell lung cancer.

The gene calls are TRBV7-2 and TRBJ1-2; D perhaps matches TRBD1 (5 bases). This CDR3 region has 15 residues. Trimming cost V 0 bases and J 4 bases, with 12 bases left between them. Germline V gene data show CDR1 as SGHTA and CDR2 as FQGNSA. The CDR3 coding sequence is TGTGCCAGCAGCTTAGCAGTACAGGCCCCCTATGGCTACACCTTC. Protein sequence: CASSLAVQAPYGYTF.

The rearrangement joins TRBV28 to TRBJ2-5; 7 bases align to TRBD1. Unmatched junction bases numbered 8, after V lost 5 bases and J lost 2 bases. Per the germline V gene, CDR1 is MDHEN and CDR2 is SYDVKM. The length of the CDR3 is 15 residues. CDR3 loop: CASSGQGEGQETQYF. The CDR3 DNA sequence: TGTGCCAGCAGTGGCCAGGGGGAAGGGCAAGAGACCCAGTACTTC.

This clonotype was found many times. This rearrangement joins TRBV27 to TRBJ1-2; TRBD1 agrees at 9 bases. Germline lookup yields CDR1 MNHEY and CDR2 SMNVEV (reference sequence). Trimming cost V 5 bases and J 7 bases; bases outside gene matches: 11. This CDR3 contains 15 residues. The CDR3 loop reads CASSRLQGARSGYTF. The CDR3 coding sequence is TGTGCCAGCAGTCGCCTACAGGGGGCTCGGAGTGGCTACACCTTC.

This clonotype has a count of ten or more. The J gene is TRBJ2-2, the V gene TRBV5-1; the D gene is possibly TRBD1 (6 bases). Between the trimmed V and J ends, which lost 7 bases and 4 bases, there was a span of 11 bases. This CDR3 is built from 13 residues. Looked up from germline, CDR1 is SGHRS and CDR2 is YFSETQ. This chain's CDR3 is CASEGHLTGELFF. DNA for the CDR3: TGCGCCAGCGAGGGACATCTCACCGGGGAGCTGTTTTTT.

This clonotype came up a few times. The DNA of the CDR3 is TGCGCCAGCAGCTTTGGGCGGGGAGGCAGGGGCGAGCAGTACTTC. Residues: CASSFGRGGRGEQYF. V gene TRBV5-1 combines with J gene TRBJ2-7, with D perhaps matching TRBD1 or TRBD2 (6 bases each). With 2 bases removed from V and 6 bases from J, the gap between germline ends came to 18 bases. Germline V gene data show CDR1 as SGHRS and CDR2 as YFSETQ. This CDR3 is 15 amino acids long.

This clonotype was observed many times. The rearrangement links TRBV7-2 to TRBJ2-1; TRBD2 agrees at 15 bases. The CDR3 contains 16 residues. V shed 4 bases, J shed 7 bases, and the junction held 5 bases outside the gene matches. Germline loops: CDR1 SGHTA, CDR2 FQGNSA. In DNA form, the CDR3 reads TGTGCCAGCAGCTCGCCGGGACTAGCGGGGGGTAATGAGCAGTTCTTC. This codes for CASSSPGLAGGNEQFF.

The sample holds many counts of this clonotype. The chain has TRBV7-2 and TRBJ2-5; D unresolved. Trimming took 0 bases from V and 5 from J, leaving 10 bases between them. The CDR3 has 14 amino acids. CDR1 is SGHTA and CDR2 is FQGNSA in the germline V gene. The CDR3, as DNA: TGTGCCAGCAGCTTAGCAGGGCTGGGGGAGACCCAGTACTTC. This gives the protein CASSLAGLGETQYF.

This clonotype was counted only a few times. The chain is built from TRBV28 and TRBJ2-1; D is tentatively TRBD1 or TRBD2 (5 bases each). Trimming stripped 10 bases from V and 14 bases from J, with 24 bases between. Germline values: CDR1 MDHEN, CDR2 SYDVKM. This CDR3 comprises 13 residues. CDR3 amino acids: CATLGDRSRSEFF. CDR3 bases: TGTGCCACCCTCGGGGACCGCTCTCGTTCGGAGTTCTTC.

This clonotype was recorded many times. CDR3 DNA sequence: TGTGCCAGCAGTCCCGACCGGGGCATTCAGTACTTC. Protein: CASSPDRGIQYF. The chain links TRBV14 to TRBJ2-4; D perhaps matches TRBD2 (5 bases). Trimming took 6 bases from V and 9 from J, leaving 12 bases between them. The CDR3 is 12 residues long. In germline, CDR1 is SGHDN, CDR2 FVKESK.

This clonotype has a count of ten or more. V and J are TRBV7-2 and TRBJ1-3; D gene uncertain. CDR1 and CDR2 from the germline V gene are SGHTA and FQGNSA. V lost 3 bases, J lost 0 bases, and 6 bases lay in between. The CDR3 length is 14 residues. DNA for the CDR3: TGTGCCAGCAGCTTTCCGGTCTCTGGAAACACCATATATTTT. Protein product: CASSFPVSGNTIYF.

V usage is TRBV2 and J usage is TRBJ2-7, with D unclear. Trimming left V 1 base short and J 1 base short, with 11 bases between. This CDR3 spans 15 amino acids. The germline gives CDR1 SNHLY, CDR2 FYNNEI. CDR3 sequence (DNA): TGTGCCAGCAGTGAAGGATCTAGGGCTTCCTACGAGCAGTACTTC. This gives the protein CASSEGSRASYEQYF.

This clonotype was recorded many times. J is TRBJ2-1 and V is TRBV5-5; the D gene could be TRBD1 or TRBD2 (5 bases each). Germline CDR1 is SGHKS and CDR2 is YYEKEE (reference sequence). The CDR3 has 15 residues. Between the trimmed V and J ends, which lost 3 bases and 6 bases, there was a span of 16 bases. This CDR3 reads CASSSGLVGANEQFF. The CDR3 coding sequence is TGTGCCAGCAGCTCCGGGCTAGTCGGGGCCAATGAGCAGTTCTTC. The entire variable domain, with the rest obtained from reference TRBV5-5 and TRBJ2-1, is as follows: DAGVTQSPTHLIKTRGQQVTLRCSPISGHKSVSWYQQVLGQGPQFIFQYYEKEERGRGNFPDRFSARQFPNYSSELNVNALLLGDSALYLCASSSGLVGANEQFFGPGTRLTVL.

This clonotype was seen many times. DNA for the CDR3: TGTGCCAGCAGCTTAGCAGGGGGCTCTGGAAACACCATATATTTT. Protein sequence: CASSLAGGSGNTIYF. V is TRBV7-2 and J is TRBJ1-3; a weak D match, TRBD1 (6 bases). Trimming took off 0 bases at V and 0 bases at J, with 6 bases between the two ends. CDR1 is SGHTA and CDR2 is FQGNSA in the germline V gene. The CDR3 is made up of 15 amino acids.

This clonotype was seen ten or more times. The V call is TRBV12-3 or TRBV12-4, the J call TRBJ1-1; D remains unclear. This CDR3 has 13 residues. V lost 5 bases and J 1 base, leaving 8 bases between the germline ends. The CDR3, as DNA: TGTGCCAGCAGTCTAACCCAGAACACTGAAGCTTTCTTT. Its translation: CASSLTQNTEAFF.

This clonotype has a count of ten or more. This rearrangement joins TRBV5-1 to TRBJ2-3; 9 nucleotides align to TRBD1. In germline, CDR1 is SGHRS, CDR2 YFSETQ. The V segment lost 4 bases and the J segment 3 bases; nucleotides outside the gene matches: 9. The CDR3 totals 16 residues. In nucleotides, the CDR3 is TGCGCCAGCAGCCCCTGGGGACAGGGAGAAACAGATACGCAGTATTTT. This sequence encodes CASSPWGQGETDTQYF.

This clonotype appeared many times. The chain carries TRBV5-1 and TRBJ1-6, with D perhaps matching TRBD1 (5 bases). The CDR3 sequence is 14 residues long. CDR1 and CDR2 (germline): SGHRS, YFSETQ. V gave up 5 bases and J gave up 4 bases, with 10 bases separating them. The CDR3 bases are TGCGCCAGCAGGCCAGACAGTTATAATTCACCCCTCCACTTT. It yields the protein CASRPDSYNSPLHF.

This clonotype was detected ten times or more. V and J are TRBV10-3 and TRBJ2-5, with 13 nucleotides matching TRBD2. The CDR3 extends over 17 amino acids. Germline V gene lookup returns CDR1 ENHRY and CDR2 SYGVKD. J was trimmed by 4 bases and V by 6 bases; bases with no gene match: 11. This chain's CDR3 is CAISDGTSGELGETQYF. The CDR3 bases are TGTGCCATCAGCGACGGGACTAGCGGGGAACTGGGAGAGACCCAGTACTTC.

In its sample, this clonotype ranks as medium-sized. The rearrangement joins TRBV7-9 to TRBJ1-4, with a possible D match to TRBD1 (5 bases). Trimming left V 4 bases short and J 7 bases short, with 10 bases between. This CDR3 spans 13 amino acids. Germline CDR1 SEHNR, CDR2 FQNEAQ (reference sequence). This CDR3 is CASSYSQGEKLFF. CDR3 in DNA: TGTGCCAGCAGCTACAGCCAGGGTGAAAAACTGTTTTTT.

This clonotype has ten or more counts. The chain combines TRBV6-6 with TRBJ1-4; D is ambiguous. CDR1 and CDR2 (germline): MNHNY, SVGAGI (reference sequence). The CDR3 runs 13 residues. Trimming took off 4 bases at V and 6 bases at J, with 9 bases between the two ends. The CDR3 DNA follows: TGTGCCAGCAGTTCCCATGCTGATGAAAAACTGTTTTTT. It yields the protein CASSSHADEKLFF.

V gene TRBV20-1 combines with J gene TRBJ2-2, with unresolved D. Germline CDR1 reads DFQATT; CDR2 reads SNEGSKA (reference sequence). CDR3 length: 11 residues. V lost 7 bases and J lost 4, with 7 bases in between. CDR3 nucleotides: TGCAGTGTGGAGCTCACCGGGGAGCTGTTTTTT. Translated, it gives CSVELTGELFF.

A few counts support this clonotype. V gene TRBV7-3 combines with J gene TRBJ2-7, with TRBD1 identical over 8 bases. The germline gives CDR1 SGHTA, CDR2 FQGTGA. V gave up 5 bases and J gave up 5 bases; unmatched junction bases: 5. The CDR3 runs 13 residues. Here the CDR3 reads CASSPGQVHEQYF. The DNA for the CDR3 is TGTGCCAGCAGCCCGGGACAGGTCCACGAGCAGTACTTC.

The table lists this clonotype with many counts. The CDR3 nucleotides are TGTGCCAGCTCAAACCCGGGAGGCCGTGACGGGGCCAACGTCCTGACTTTC. Translated: CASSNPGGRDGANVLTF. The J gene is TRBJ2-6, the V gene TRBV18; 7 bases map to TRBD2. Germline assignment: CDR1 KGHSH and CDR2 LQKENI. V was pared by 5 bases and J by 4 bases, with 11 bases of the junction left unmatched. The CDR3 covers 17 residues.

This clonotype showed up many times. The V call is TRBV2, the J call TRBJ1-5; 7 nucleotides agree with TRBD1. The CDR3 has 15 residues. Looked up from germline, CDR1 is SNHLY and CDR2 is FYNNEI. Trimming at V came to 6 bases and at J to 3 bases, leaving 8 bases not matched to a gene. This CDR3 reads CASRRRQGLNQPQHF. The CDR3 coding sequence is TGTGCCAGCAGACGACGACAGGGCCTCAATCAGCCCCAGCATTTT.

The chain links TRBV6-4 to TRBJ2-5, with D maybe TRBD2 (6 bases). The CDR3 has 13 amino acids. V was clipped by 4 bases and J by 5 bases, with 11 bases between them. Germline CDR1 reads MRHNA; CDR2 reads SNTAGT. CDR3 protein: CASSVDGGETQYF. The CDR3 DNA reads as TGTGCCAGCAGTGTAGACGGAGGGGAGACCCAGTACTTC.

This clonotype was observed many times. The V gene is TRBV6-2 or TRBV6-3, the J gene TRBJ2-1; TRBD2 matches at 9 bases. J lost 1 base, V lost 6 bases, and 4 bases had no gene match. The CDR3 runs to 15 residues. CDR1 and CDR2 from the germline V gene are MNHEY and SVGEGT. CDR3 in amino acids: CASSFSGRSYNEQFF. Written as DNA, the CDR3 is TGTGCCAGCAGCTTTAGCGGGAGATCCTACAATGAGCAGTTCTTC.

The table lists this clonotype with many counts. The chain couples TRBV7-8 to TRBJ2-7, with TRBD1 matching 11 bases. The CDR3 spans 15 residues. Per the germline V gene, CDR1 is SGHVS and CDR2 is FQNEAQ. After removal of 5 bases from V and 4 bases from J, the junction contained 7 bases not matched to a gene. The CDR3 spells CASSPGTGGGYEQYF. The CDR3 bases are TGTGCCAGCAGCCCAGGGACAGGGGGAGGTTACGAGCAGTACTTC.

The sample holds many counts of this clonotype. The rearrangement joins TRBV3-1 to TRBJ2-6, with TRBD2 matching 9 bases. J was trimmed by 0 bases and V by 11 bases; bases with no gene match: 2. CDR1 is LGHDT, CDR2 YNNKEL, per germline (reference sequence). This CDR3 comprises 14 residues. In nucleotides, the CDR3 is TGTGCCGCGGGGGGGCCCTCTGGGGCCAACGTCCTGACTTTC. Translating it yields CAAGGPSGANVLTF.

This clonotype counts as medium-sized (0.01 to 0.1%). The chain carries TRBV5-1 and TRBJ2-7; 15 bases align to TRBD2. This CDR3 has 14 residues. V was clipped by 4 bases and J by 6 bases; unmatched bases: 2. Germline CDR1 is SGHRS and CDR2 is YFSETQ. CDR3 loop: CASSKGLAGGEQYF. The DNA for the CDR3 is TGCGCCAGCAGCAAGGGACTAGCGGGAGGCGAGCAGTACTTC. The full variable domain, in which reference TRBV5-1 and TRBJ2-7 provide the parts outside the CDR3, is KAGVTQTPRYLIKTRGQQVTLSCSPISGHRSVSWYQQTPGQGLQFLFEYFSETQRNKGNFPGRFSGRQFSNSRSEMNVSTLELGDSALYLCASSKGLAGGEQYFGPGTRLTVT.